This T cell receptor (beta chain) was retrieved from a study of T-cell memory formation after mild COVID-19. V was clipped by 3 bases and J by 10 bases, with 17 bases between them. CDR1 SGHNT and CDR2 YYREEE come from the germline V gene (reference sequence). The CDR3 consists of 14 residues. TCRdb reprocessed the 5' RACE reads with MiXCR, giving one entry per CDR3 protein. The sample lists some 320,000 distinct CDR3 sequences, more than 13% occurring once. Sequencing was done on a sample of PBMCs or a T cell subset sorted from them (not recorded which). The J gene is TRBJ2-1, the V gene TRBV5-4; possible D gene TRBD1, 6 bases. The source is a man aged 18 to 29 who had mild COVID-19 (a few samples of this study predate the infection). Cell type and time point are not known. The DNA for the CDR3 is TGTGCCAGCAGCTCCCATCAGGGGCAGGGCGAGCAGTTCTTC. It is translated as CASSSHQGQGEQFF.